The 5 T cell receptor beta chains presented below share a single source sample, sequenced in a study of response to subunit inactivated influenza vaccine. TCRdb called the RT-PCR reads again in MiXCR, with one record for every CDR3 protein. The sample has approximately 500,000 distinct CDR3 sequences; 10% to 15% are singletons. The sample consisted of PBMCs from blood, taken 40 to 50 days after vaccination. The receptors originated from a man aged 50 to 59 who received an inactivated influenza vaccine.

The genes are TRBV7-2 and TRBJ2-7; the D is unclear. The germline V gene has CDR1 SGHTA and CDR2 FQGNSA. The CDR3 covers 11 residues. The germline V and J ends were trimmed by 5 bases and 6 bases, with 8 bases remaining between them. CDR3 protein: CASSPEREQYF. As DNA, the CDR3 is TGTGCCAGCAGCCCCGAGCGCGAGCAGTACTTC.

This clonotype was seen a few times. This chain links TRBV6-2 or TRBV6-3 with TRBJ2-1, with 7 bases aligning to TRBD2. There are 15 residues in the CDR3. Losses at the gene ends were 4 bases for V and 10 bases for J; bases not matched to a gene: 13. Germline V gene sequence: CDR1 MNHEY, CDR2 SVGEGT. The CDR3, as DNA: TGTGCCAGCAGTTTATCGGGGGGTCGACTTCGGGAGCAGTTCTTC. Its translation: CASSLSGGRLREQFF.

This clonotype was detected only a few times. The V call is TRBV19, the J call TRBJ1-3, with D uncertain. Germline loops: CDR1 LNHDA, CDR2 SQIVND (reference sequence). The CDR3 totals 15 residues. Trimming shortened V by 7 bases and J by 8 bases, and 21 bases separated the two germline ends. CDR3 sequence reads: CASMRRRTTRDTIYF. The CDR3 nucleotides read TGTGCCAGTATGAGGCGTCGAACTACCCGTGACACCATATATTTT. Full variable domain (rest looked up from reference TRBV19 and TRBJ1-3): DGGITQSPKYLFRKEGQNVTLSCEQNLNHDAMYWYRQDPGQGLRLIYYSQIVNDFQKGDIAEGYSVSREKKESFPLTVTSAQKNPTAFYLCASMRRRTTRDTIYFGEGSWLTVV.

A few counts support this clonotype. CDR3 bases: TGCAGCGTTGGAGGGTTCGCCTACGAGCAGTACTTC. Translated: CSVGGFAYEQYF. The gene calls are TRBV29-1 and TRBJ2-7; D possibly corresponds to TRBD2 (5 bases). Trimming stripped 4 bases from V and 2 bases from J, with 9 bases between. The germline V gene encodes CDR1 SQVTM and CDR2 ANQGSEA. The CDR3 has 12 amino acids.

The rearrangement joins TRBV20-1 to TRBJ2-5; the match to TRBD2 covers 8 bases. V gave up 6 bases and J gave up 4 bases; unmatched junction bases: 13. The CDR3 has 15 amino acids. The germline V gene encodes CDR1 DFQATT and CDR2 SNEGSKA (reference sequence). This CDR3 reads CSARGGTTLRETQYF. For the CDR3, the DNA is TGCAGTGCCCGGGGGGGGACCACATTGAGAGAGACCCAGTACTTC.